The clone carrying this TCR beta chain turned up a few times. What it binds is unknown. The data were obtained in a study of vaccination and CD4 T cells after COVID-19. CDR3 size: 16 residues. Germline V gene sequence: CDR1 MNHEY, CDR2 SVGAGI. V lost 3 bases and J 1 base, leaving 15 bases between the germline ends. The treatment is: roughly 10-day PBMC culture with coronavirus spike peptide pools or control peptides (ViraFEST assay). Gathered ahead of the COVID-19 pandemic (2011-2018) were the CD4+ T cells of the unexposed donor. In the ViraFEST assay, peptide-pool expansion preceded TCR sequencing of expanded clonotypes. Cultured CD4+ T cell DNA was sequenced using the Oncomine TCR Beta short-read assay. Genomic DNA was isolated from CD4+ T cells that had been cultured. One entry per CDR3 protein results from TCRdb running MiXCR on the PCR reads. The sample records 6,000 or so distinct CDR3 sequences, 33% being singletons.

The sample was CD4+ T cells from blood, cultured in vitro. The chain uses TRBV6-5 and TRBJ1-1; D remains unclear. This receptor was obtained from a human donor in good health. Here the CDR3 reads CASSYFQLRRNTEAFF. The CDR3 coding sequence is TGTGCCAGCAGTTATTTCCAGCTTCGCAGGAACACTGAAGCTTTCTTT.